Detailed here is one T cell receptor beta chain. Its target is not known. This sample is drawn from a study of T-cell memory formation after mild COVID-19. Study details: Largely, the TCR clusters proved donor specific. Study-wide findings and caveats: Later expanders leaned toward CD4+, whereas clones contracting from day 15 to 85 were balanced CD4/CD8. Contracting clones localized mainly to CM and EM when CD4+ and mainly to EMRA when CD8+.

Per the germline V gene, CDR1 is MNHEY and CDR2 is SMNVEV (reference sequence). V was cut by 5 bases and J by 2 bases, with 13 bases left in between. CDR3 length equals 14 residues. Each CDR3 protein is one row after TCRdb ran MiXCR on the 5' RACE reads. The repertoire includes about 290,000 distinct CDR3 sequences, around a sixth of them detected once, and 22% sits in the top ten. This sequence originates from a young man who had mild COVID-19 (a few samples of this study predate the infection). Cell type and time point are not known. The chain combines TRBV27 with TRBJ2-7; D tentatively fits TRBD1 or TRBD2 (5 bases each). The sequencing input was PBMCs or a T cell subset sorted from them (not recorded which). The CDR3 DNA follows: TGTGCCAGCAGTATCAATCCGGGGCCCTACGAGCAGTACTTC. Its translation: CASSINPGPYEQYF.